These 13 T cell receptor beta chains were all obtained from the same sample, sequenced in a study of blood T cell repertoires in COVID-19. TCRdb's copy holds only in-frame clones and misses some; the assay was immunoSEQ multiplex PCR. The sample holds about 280,000 clones, roughly 85% seen once. The specimen sequenced was PBMCs or T cells enriched from blood (not recorded which). Source of these receptors: a woman aged 45-65 years who had recovered from COVID-19.

The rearrangement joins TRBV19 to TRBJ1-4; 7 bases fit TRBD1. Germline CDR1 and CDR2: LNHDA and SQIVND (reference sequence). The CDR3 sequence is 15 residues long. V lost 7 bases and J lost 0; bases outside the gene matches: 5. Here the CDR3 reads CASNTQGTTNEKLFF. The CDR3 bases are TGTGCCAGTAATACACAGGGGACAACTAATGAAAAACTGTTTTTT. Filled out from reference TRBV19 and TRBJ1-4, the complete variable domain reads DGGITQSPKYLFRKEGQNVTLSCEQNLNHDAMYWYRQDPGQGLRLIYYSQIVNDFQKGDIAEGYSVSREKKESFPLTVTSAQKNPTAFYLCASNTQGTTNEKLFFGSGTQLSVL.

This sequence joins TRBV5-1 and TRBJ1-2; 7 nucleotides match TRBD1. This CDR3 region has 12 residues. V lost 0 bases, J lost 11 bases, and 4 bases stayed unmatched. Germline-derived CDR1 and CDR2 are SGHRS and YFSETQ. CDR3 in DNA: TGCGCCAGCAGCTTGGAACAGGGGCGATACACCTTC. It is translated as CASSLEQGRYTF.

The chain employs TRBV3-1 (or the pseudogene TRBV3-2) and TRBJ2-7; no reliable D call. Germline V gene lookup returns CDR1 LGHDT and CDR2 YNNKEL (reference sequence). The ends were cut back, 1 base at V and 4 bases at J, with 11 bases in the middle. The CDR3 contains 14 residues. For the CDR3, the DNA is TGTGCCAGCAGCCAAGCTTCTGGCCCATACGAGCAGTACTTC. Protein sequence: CASSQASGPYEQYF.

The chain employs TRBV6-5 and TRBJ1-6; D not resolved. The ends were cut back, 0 bases at V and 8 bases at J, with 5 bases in the middle. CDR3 length: 13 amino acids. CDR1 and CDR2 from the germline V gene are MNHEY and SVGAGI. The CDR3 DNA sequence: TGTGCCAGCAGTTACTCTCAGTATTCACCCCTCCACTTT. Amino acids: CASSYSQYSPLHF.

The chain recombines TRBV18 with TRBJ1-3; D possibly corresponds to TRBD1 (5 bases). The V end was cut by 8 bases, the J end by 4 bases, with 15 bases between. The CDR3 covers 14 residues. Germline CDR1 and CDR2: KGHSH and LQKENI. In DNA form, the CDR3 reads TGTGCCAGCCGGGGGTCGTCTGGAGGAAACACCATATATTTT. Protein sequence: CASRGSSGGNTIYF.

This clone was seen more than once but under ten times. The chain joins TRBV7-9 to TRBJ2-1; no definite D call. V gave up 4 bases and J gave up 6 bases, with 7 bases separating them. The CDR3 extends over 12 amino acids. Germline assignment: CDR1 SEHNR and CDR2 FQNEAQ (reference sequence). The DNA of the CDR3 is TGTGCCAGCAGCTGGGCGAGCAATGAGCAGTTCTTC. This gives the protein CASSWASNEQFF.

The CDR3 DNA is TGCGCCAGCAGCGAACTAGCGGACACAGATACGCAGTATTTT. Translation gives CASSELADTDTQYF. The V call is TRBV5-1, the J call TRBJ2-3; TRBD2 agrees at 8 bases. The CDR3 extends over 14 amino acids. The germline V gene has CDR1 SGHRS and CDR2 YFSETQ. With 4 bases clipped from V and 2 bases from J, the junction kept 3 bases outside the gene matches.

This chain connects TRBV5-1 to TRBJ2-3; 13 nucleotides match TRBD2. Germline V gene data show CDR1 as SGHRS and CDR2 as YFSETQ. This CDR3 region has 16 residues. Germline trimming cut 4 bases from V and 1 base from J; bases unmatched to any gene: 3. Here the CDR3 DNA reads TGCGCCAGCAGCCCCACTAGCGGGGGGGGCACAGATACGCAGTATTTT. This translates into CASSPTSGGGTDTQYF. Together with reference TRBV5-1 and TRBJ2-3, the CDR3 gives the full variable domain: KAGVTQTPRYLIKTRGQQVTLSCSPISGHRSVSWYQQTPGQGLQFLFEYFSETQRNKGNFPGRFSGRQFSNSRSEMNVSTLELGDSALYLCASSPTSGGGTDTQYFGPGTRLTVL.

This CDR3 is CASSPTPGQKLGEKLFF. CDR3 DNA sequence: TGTGCCAGCTCACCGACCCCGGGACAGAAATTGGGGGAAAAACTGTTTTTT. The chain has TRBV18 and TRBJ1-4, with 7 positions matching TRBD1. Germline CDR1 is KGHSH and CDR2 is LQKENI. CDR3 length equals 17 residues. V trimming: 3 bases; J trimming: 8 bases; junction bases outside the gene matches: 15. The complete variable domain, with remaining parts taken from reference TRBV18 and TRBJ1-4, reads NAGVMQNPRHLVRRRGQEARLRCSPMKGHSHVYWYRQLPEEGLKFMVYLQKENIIDESGMPKERFSAEFPKEGPSILRIQQVVRGDSAAYFCASSPTPGQKLGEKLFFGSGTQLSVL.

The rearrangement uses TRBV29-1 and TRBJ1-6, with 7 bases aligning to TRBD1. Per germline, CDR1 SQVTM and CDR2 ANQGSEA. Trimming cost V 5 bases and J 7 bases; bases outside gene matches: 5. The CDR3 covers 13 residues. This chain's CDR3 is CSVIDRANSPLHF. CDR3 nucleotide sequence: TGCAGCGTTATCGACAGGGCAAATTCACCCCTCCACTTT.

The rearrangement joins TRBV19 to TRBJ1-1; D remains unclear. The CDR3 loop spans 14 amino acids. Looked up from germline, CDR1 is LNHDA and CDR2 is SQIVND (reference sequence). V lost 5 bases, J lost 0 bases, and 10 bases lay in between. In DNA, the CDR3 is TGTGCCAGTAGTCGCGGACTGATGAACACTGAAGCTTTCTTT. It encodes CASSRGLMNTEAFF.

CDR3 protein: CASSSGFTEAFF. Here the CDR3 DNA reads TGCGCCAGCAGCTCCGGGTTCACTGAAGCTTTCTTT. The chain recombines TRBV5-1 with TRBJ1-1; D is unclear. In germline, CDR1 is SGHRS, CDR2 YFSETQ. CDR3 size: 12 residues. V was shortened by 3 bases and J by 4 bases, with 7 bases between the two germline ends.

The chain joins TRBV6-1 to TRBJ1-3, with D perhaps matching TRBD1 (6 bases). CDR1 and CDR2 (germline): MNHNS, SASEGT. This CDR3 spans 16 amino acids. Trimming cost V 3 bases and J 0 bases, with 12 bases left between them. CDR3 nucleotides: TGTGCCAGCAGTGATCCGGCCAGGGGCTCTGGAAACACCATATATTTT. Protein sequence: CASSDPARGSGNTIYF.